This T cell receptor beta chain comes out of a study of cytomegalovirus exposure and HLA in healthy donors. The assay was immunoSEQ multiplex PCR, and TCRdb's table has in-frame clones only and misses some. The sample has 100,000 to 150,000 clones; 80% to 90% are singletons. V lost 2 bases, J lost 1 base, and 6 bases stayed unmatched. The CDR3 runs 17 residues. The germline gives CDR1 LGHNA, CDR2 YSLEER. The TCR comes from a woman in her late teens or twenties in good health and CMV-seronegative. The chain is built from TRBV4-3 and TRBJ2-2; TRBD1 agrees at 8 bases. Specimen: PBMCs. CDR3 in amino acids: CASSQTDRGLNTGELFF. The CDR3 DNA is TGCGCCAGCAGCCAAACCGACAGGGGACTGAACACCGGGGAGCTGTTTTTT.